What follows is one T cell receptor (beta chain) and its context. The antigen is not known. This PCR relied on a set of 60 Vbeta primers and 13 Jbeta primers. The repertoire was sequenced with immunoSEQ multiplex PCR; TCRdb's copy has only in-frame clones and lacks some. Of about 130,000 clones listed, 73% were seen once; the top ten hold over 2%. This record belongs to a study of cytomegalovirus exposure and HLA in healthy donors. Study-level findings and limits: Using the classifier, cytomegalovirus status was reportedly diagnosed with high specificity and sensitivity.

The receptor's source is a woman between 35 and 50 years old in good health and CMV-seropositive. The sequencing input was PBMCs.

The CDR3 DNA follows: TGTGCCAGCAGCCCCCTGCGGACAGGGGGAAGGTATGGCTACACCTTC. Translated, it gives CASSPLRTGGRYGYTF. This rearrangement joins TRBV21-1 to TRBJ1-2; the table's D gene call, TRBD1, was not cross checked with the DNA. TRBV21-1 is a recognized pseudogene. The CDR3 totals 16 residues.